This passage covers 3 T cell receptor beta chains from one sample sequenced in a study of shared clonotypes between healthy human individuals. Assay used: immunoSEQ multiplex PCR; TCRdb lists only in-frame clones, some missing. The sample consists of fewer than 400,000 clones, 74% of them appearing once. What was sequenced was memory CD4+ T cells sorted from blood. As to subset: CD45RA-negative fraction. Receptors were obtained from a man younger than 40 in good health.

The rearrangement joins TRBV28 to TRBJ2-7, with D possibly matching TRBD2 (5 bases). The ends were cut back, 7 bases at V and 6 bases at J, with 13 bases in the middle. From germline, CDR1 is MDHEN and CDR2 SYDVKM. The CDR3 runs to 12 residues. The CDR3 reads CASITRLGEQYF. CDR3 bases: TGTGCCAGCATAACTAGGTTAGGCGAGCAGTACTTC. The complete variable domain, with remaining parts taken from reference TRBV28 and TRBJ2-7, reads DVKVTQSSRYLVKRTGEKVFLECVQDMDHENMFWYRQDPGLGLRLIYFSYDVKMKEKGDIPEGYSVSREKKERFSLILESASTNQTSMYLCASITRLGEQYFGPGTRLTVT.

The genes are TRBV27 and TRBJ1-5; D unresolved. The germline V gene encodes CDR1 MNHEY and CDR2 SMNVEV (reference sequence). The CDR3 consists of 15 residues. Trimming removed 5 bases from V and 1 base from J, with 12 bases in between. CDR3 in amino acids: CASSQSPRSNQPQHF. CDR3 DNA: TGTGCCAGCAGTCAGAGTCCCCGAAGCAATCAGCCCCAGCATTTT.

The J gene is TRBJ2-1, the V gene TRBV11-3; possible D gene TRBD2, 6 bases. Trimming cost V 2 bases and J 9 bases, with 14 bases left between them. Germline V CDR1 and CDR2: SGHNT, YENEEA. The CDR3 sequence is 14 residues long. Here the CDR3 DNA reads TGTGCCAGCAGCTTATCGCGGGATGCGGGTGAGCAGTTCTTC. This gives the protein CASSLSRDAGEQFF.